The 25 T cell receptor beta chains reported below all come from one sample, sequenced in a study of CD4 T cell repertoires and nickel. A single record per CDR3 protein comes from TCRdb applying MiXCR to the RT-PCR reads. The sample gives about 250 distinct CDR3 sequences, around 60% of which show up once; about a tenth is in the top ten. Sequenced sample: CD4+ T cells from blood, not recorded whether cultured. The source of these receptors is a human donor in a nickel allergy study, with or without nickel allergy (not recorded which). It is not recorded whether this sample comes from one donor or several.

This clonotype was seen more than once but under ten times. The chain joins TRBV28 to TRBJ1-2, with 8 bases lining up with TRBD1. The V gene's germline CDR1 is MDHEN and CDR2 SYDVKM. V lost 3 bases, J lost 6 bases, and 6 bases stayed unmatched. This CDR3 is 14 amino acids long. The CDR3 nucleotides are TGTGCCAGCAGTTTCCCCGACAGGGGCCATGGCTACACCTTC. Residues: CASSFPDRGHGYTF.

In its sample, this clonotype was seen a few times. V gene TRBV5-6 combines with J gene TRBJ2-1; D remains ambiguous. V was clipped by 0 bases and J by 1 base, with 5 bases between them. The CDR3 contains 14 residues. The germline CDR1 and CDR2 sequences are SGHDT and YYEEEE. For the CDR3, the DNA is TGTGCCAGCAGCTTGGTAATTTCCTACAATGAGCAGTTCTTC. It encodes CASSLVISYNEQFF.

This rearrangement joins TRBV20-1 to TRBJ2-7; maybe TRBD1 (5 bases). V was clipped by 3 bases and J by 3 bases, with 18 bases between them. Germline-derived CDR1 and CDR2 are DFQATT and SNEGSKA (reference sequence). CDR3 size: 15 residues. In DNA, the CDR3 is TGCAGTGCTAGCGAAACCCAGGGTGGGTACTACGAGCAGTACTTC. It yields the protein CSASETQGGYYEQYF.

This clonotype was counted only a few times. The chain carries TRBV27 and TRBJ1-6, with 7 bases lining up with TRBD1. CDR3 length: 18 amino acids. V was pared by 3 bases and J by 5 bases, with 13 bases of the junction left unmatched. Germline assignment: CDR1 MNHEY and CDR2 SMNVEV (reference sequence). CDR3 residues: CASSLHRGPTIHNSPLHF. Written as DNA, the CDR3 is TGTGCCAGCAGTTTGCACAGGGGCCCTACTATACATAATTCACCCCTCCACTTT.

The chain carries TRBV18 and TRBJ2-5; 9 bases agree with TRBD1. Germline CDR1 reads KGHSH; CDR2 reads LQKENI. J lost 3 bases, V lost 5 bases, and 4 bases had no gene match. This CDR3 is built from 14 residues. In DNA, the CDR3 is TGTGCCAGCTCAACACGACAGGGGGAAGAGACCCAGTACTTC. The encoded protein is CASSTRQGEETQYF.

This clonotype appeared a few times. This sequence joins TRBV24-1 and TRBJ2-1, with 13 bases matching TRBD2. CDR1 KGHDR and CDR2 SFDVKD come from the germline V gene. The junction had 8 bases not matched to a gene; V was cut back by 4 bases and J by 9 bases. The CDR3 is 16 residues long. The CDR3 region is CATSDFGLAGEIEQFF. The CDR3 DNA sequence: TGTGCCACCAGTGACTTCGGACTAGCGGGAGAGATTGAGCAGTTCTTC.

The chain combines TRBV13 with TRBJ2-1; no definite D call. Germline V gene lookup returns CDR1 PRHDT and CDR2 FYEKMQ (reference sequence). The CDR3 has 14 residues. V lost 1 base, J lost 6 bases, and 10 bases lay in between. CDR3 coding DNA: TGTGCCAGCAGCTTAGCCAGGCCCGCCAATGAGCAGTTCTTC. The encoded protein is CASSLARPANEQFF.

V gene TRBV3-1 combines with J gene TRBJ2-1; 7 nucleotides match TRBD2. Germline V gene sequence: CDR1 LGHDT, CDR2 YNNKEL (reference sequence). This CDR3 has 12 residues. J was trimmed by 16 bases and V by 2 bases; bases with no gene match: 8. CDR3 nucleotides: TGTGCCAGCAGCCAAATCGGGCGGGAGCCCTTCTTC. This gives the protein CASSQIGREPFF.

The genes are TRBV28 and TRBJ2-2; 9 nucleotides align to TRBD1. The CDR3 is 14 amino acids. The germline gives CDR1 MDHEN, CDR2 SYDVKM. Losses at the gene ends were 6 bases for V and 5 bases for J; bases not matched to a gene: 4. The CDR3 bases are TGTGCCAGCAGAGGGACAGGGCAAACCGGGGAGCTGTTTTTT. The encoded protein is CASRGTGQTGELFF.

This chain uses TRBV24-1 with TRBJ2-3; D ambiguous. V dropped 5 bases and J dropped 4 bases, with 3 bases sitting between them. This CDR3 region has 11 residues. Per germline, CDR1 KGHDR and CDR2 SFDVKD. The CDR3 loop is CATSGSDTQYF. The CDR3 bases are TGTGCCACCAGTGGATCAGATACGCAGTATTTT.

The chain recombines TRBV7-3 with TRBJ1-1; D unclear. CDR3 length: 14 residues. Trimming took off 2 bases at V and 1 base at J, with 8 bases between the two ends. From germline, CDR1 is SGHTA and CDR2 FQGTGA. The CDR3 reads CASSLEPENTEAFF. CDR3 DNA: TGTGCCAGCAGCTTAGAACCCGAGAACACTGAAGCTTTCTTT.

This clonotype turned up a few times. This chain uses TRBV10-3 with TRBJ1-1, with a weak D call TRBD1 (6 bases). The CDR3 has 17 residues. V was shortened by 2 bases and J by 1 base, with 17 bases between the two germline ends. Germline V gene data show CDR1 as ENHRY and CDR2 as SYGVKD. The CDR3 sequence: CAISETQPGAANTEAFF. CDR3 in DNA: TGTGCCATCAGTGAGACGCAGCCAGGGGCGGCGAACACTGAAGCTTTCTTT.

This clonotype occurred a few times. The CDR3 loop is CSVEVRGGGWEQYF. CDR3 in DNA: TGCAGCGTTGAAGTGAGGGGAGGCGGCTGGGAGCAGTACTTC. The rearrangement uses TRBV29-1 and TRBJ2-7, with D possibly being TRBD2 (6 bases). The CDR3 extends over 14 amino acids. CDR1 and CDR2 from the germline V gene are SQVTM and ANQGSEA. The V and J ends lost 1 base and 7 bases respectively, with 17 bases between them.

The gene calls are TRBV6-5 and TRBJ1-6, with D uncertain. Trimming shortened V by 2 bases and J by 10 bases, and 9 bases separated the two germline ends. This CDR3 has 13 amino acids. Germline lookup yields CDR1 MNHEY and CDR2 SVGAGI. For the CDR3, the DNA is TGTGCCAGCAGTTACGAGGAAGGGTCACCCCTCCACTTT. This translates into CASSYEEGSPLHF.

The rearrangement uses TRBV28 and TRBJ2-1, with D possibly being TRBD2 (6 bases). CDR1 is MDHEN, CDR2 SYDVKM, per germline. This CDR3 is built from 13 residues. With 3 bases removed from V and 6 bases from J, the gap between germline ends came to 9 bases. The CDR3 reads CASSFRRVNEQFF. The CDR3 bases are TGTGCCAGCAGTTTTAGGAGGGTCAATGAGCAGTTCTTC.

This chain connects TRBV6-1 to TRBJ2-5; D is unclear. The germline V gene has CDR1 MNHNS and CDR2 SASEGT. The germline V and J ends were trimmed by 2 bases and 4 bases, with 5 bases remaining between them. The CDR3 is made up of 12 amino acids. Here the CDR3 reads CASSERAETQYF. The CDR3 region has the DNA TGTGCCAGCAGTGAACGGGCAGAGACCCAGTACTTC.

This chain joins TRBV28 and TRBJ1-1, with D possibly TRBD1 on 6 matching bases. V lost 7 bases and J 10 bases, leaving 19 bases between the germline ends. This CDR3 is built from 13 residues. Germline CDR1 MDHEN, CDR2 SYDVKM. This chain's CDR3 is CASTPPHGGRAFF. Here the CDR3 DNA reads TGTGCCAGCACTCCCCCCCACGGGGGCAGAGCTTTCTTT.

This clonotype was picked up one time. The V gene is TRBV7-3, the J gene TRBJ2-3, with D perhaps matching TRBD1 (5 bases). Germline assignment: CDR1 SGHTA and CDR2 FQGTGA. The length of the CDR3 is 13 residues. V was pared by 2 bases and J by 3 bases, with 6 bases between. CDR3 protein: CASSLSGTDTQYF. The CDR3 DNA follows: TGTGCCAGCAGCTTATCAGGGACAGATACGCAGTATTTT.

The rearrangement uses TRBV6-1 and TRBJ2-3; no clear D gene. V gave up 8 bases and J gave up 0 bases, with 15 bases separating them. CDR3 length equals 15 residues. Germline-derived CDR1 and CDR2 are MNHNS and SASEGT. CDR3 sequence (DNA): TGTGCCAGCTCCGAAAGGCGAGCTAGCACAGATACGCAGTATTTT. Protein product: CASSERRASTDTQYF.

This clonotype turned up a few times. This chain links TRBV10-3 with TRBJ2-1; 12 bases agree with TRBD2. Germline V gene lookup returns CDR1 ENHRY and CDR2 SYGVKD. With V trimmed by 0 bases and J by 8 bases, 5 bases remained unmatched. The CDR3 spans 16 residues. The chain's CDR3 is CAISESLAGGPDEQFF. CDR3 DNA sequence: TGTGCCATCAGTGAGTCCCTAGCGGGAGGGCCCGATGAGCAGTTCTTC.

This clonotype was seen a few times. This sequence joins TRBV10-3 and TRBJ1-1; D gene unclear. Germline V gene lookup returns CDR1 ENHRY and CDR2 SYGVKD. The ends were cut back, 9 bases at V and 0 bases at J, with 11 bases in the middle. This CDR3 has 13 residues. The DNA for the CDR3 is TGTGCCATAGTAGATCATATGAACACTGAAGCTTTCTTT. Translating it yields CAIVDHMNTEAFF.

The chain carries TRBV12-3 or TRBV12-4 and TRBJ2-1; TRBD2 aligns across 10 bases. Unmatched junction bases numbered 3, after V lost 6 bases and J lost 7 bases. The CDR3 is 13 amino acids. For the CDR3, the DNA is TGTGCCAGCAGAAGGACTAGCGGAAATGAGCAGTTCTTC. Translating it yields CASRRTSGNEQFF.

This clonotype was observed a few times. This chain connects TRBV24-1 to TRBJ1-1, with a weak D call TRBD1 (5 bases). Germline V lookup: CDR1 KGHDR, CDR2 SFDVKD. The CDR3 is 12 amino acids. The V end lost 5 bases, the J end lost 8 bases, and 11 bases lay between the germline ends. CDR3 nucleotide sequence: TGTGCCACCAGTGGTCCAGGGAGGGAAGCTTTCTTT. Its translation is CATSGPGREAFF.

V usage is TRBV20-1 and J usage is TRBJ2-7; D is perhaps TRBD1 or TRBD2 (5 bases each). V lost 7 bases, J lost 2 bases, and 15 bases lay in between. There are 13 residues in the CDR3. Germline V gene lookup returns CDR1 DFQATT and CDR2 SNEGSKA (reference sequence). CDR3 nucleotides: TGCAGTGTTGACCGGGACGCCGCCTACGAGCAGTACTTC. It translates to CSVDRDAAYEQYF.

The chain combines TRBV3-1 with TRBJ2-7; D is perhaps TRBD2 (6 bases). The CDR3 length is 14 residues. Germline values: CDR1 LGHDT, CDR2 YNNKEL (reference sequence). V shed 0 bases and J shed 4 bases, with 10 bases lying between them. For the CDR3, the DNA is TGTGCCAGCAGCCAAGAGTGGAGGGGATACGAGCAGTACTTC. Its translation: CASSQEWRGYEQYF.